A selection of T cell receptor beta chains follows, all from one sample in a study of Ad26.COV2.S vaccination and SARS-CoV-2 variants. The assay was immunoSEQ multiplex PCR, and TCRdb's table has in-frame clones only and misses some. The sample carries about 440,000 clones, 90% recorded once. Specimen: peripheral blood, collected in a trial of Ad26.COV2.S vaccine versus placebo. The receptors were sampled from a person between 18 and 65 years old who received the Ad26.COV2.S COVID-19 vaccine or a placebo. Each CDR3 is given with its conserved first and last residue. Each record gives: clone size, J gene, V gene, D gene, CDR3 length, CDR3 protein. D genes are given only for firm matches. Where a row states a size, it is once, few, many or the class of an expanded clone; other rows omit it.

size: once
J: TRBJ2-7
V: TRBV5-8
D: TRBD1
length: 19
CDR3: CASSLGAGGVFGPTYEQYF

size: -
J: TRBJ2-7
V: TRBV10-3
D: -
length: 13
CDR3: CAISDETHYEQYF

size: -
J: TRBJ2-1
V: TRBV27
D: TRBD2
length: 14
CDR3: CASSLWGGSNEQFF

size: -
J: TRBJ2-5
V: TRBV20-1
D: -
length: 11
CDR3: CSATLVETQYF

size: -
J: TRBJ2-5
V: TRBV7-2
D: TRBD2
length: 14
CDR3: CASSLLAVQETQYF

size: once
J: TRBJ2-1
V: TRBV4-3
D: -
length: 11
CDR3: CASSQGVEQFF

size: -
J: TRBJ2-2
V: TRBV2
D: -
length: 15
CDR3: CASRKDAANTGELFF

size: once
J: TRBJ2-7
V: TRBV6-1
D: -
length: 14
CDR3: CASSEDPNPYEQYF

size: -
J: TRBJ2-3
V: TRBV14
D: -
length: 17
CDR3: CASSQDNAGSSTDTQYF

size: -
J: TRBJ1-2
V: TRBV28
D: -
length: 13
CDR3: CASGGGRNYGYTF

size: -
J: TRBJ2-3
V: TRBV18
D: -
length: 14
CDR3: CASSPVGSTDTQYF

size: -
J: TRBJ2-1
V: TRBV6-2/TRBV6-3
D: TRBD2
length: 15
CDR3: CASSHRLAGYNEQFF

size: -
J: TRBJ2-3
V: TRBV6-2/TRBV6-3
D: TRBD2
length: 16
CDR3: CASSSLLAGVTDTQYF

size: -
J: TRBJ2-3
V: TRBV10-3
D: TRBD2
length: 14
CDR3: CAIKWEGPGDTQYF

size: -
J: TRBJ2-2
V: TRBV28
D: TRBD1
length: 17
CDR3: CASSLHTAGGADGELFF

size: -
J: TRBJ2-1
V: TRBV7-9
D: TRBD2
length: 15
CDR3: CASSSTSGRDNEQFF

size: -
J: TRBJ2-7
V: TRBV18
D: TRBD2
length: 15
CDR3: CASSPQGLALGEQYF

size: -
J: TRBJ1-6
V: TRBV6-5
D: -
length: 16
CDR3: CASSYSGLGGGSPLHF